The rows below give T cell receptor beta chains drawn from one sample of a study of blood T cell repertoires in COVID-19. Clones were read by immunoSEQ multiplex PCR, and TCRdb kept only the in-frame ones, dropping some. Here the sample spans roughly 91,000 clones, approximately 80% being singletons. The sequenced material came from peripheral blood. The origin of the receptors is an older man with acute or convalescent COVID-19. The CDR3 runs from the conserved cysteine through the conserved F or W. The order of the fields is clone size, V gene, J gene, CDR3 protein. Expanded clones are given a class, and other clones once, few, many or no size at all.

size: many; V: TRBV7-9; J: TRBJ2-1; CDR3: CASSSGLAGVVHEQFF
size: .; V: TRBV7-8; J: TRBJ2-5; CDR3: CASSFAGKETQYF
size: .; V: TRBV5-1; J: TRBJ2-3; CDR3: CASSAAGLTRGTDTQYF
size: .; V: TRBV11-2; J: TRBJ2-7; CDR3: CASSRDRGGYEQYF
size: .; V: TRBV4-1; J: TRBJ1-2; CDR3: CASSQVPGQGAYGYTF
size: once; V: TRBV10-3; J: TRBJ2-1; CDR3: CAISNYDEQFF
size: .; V: TRBV18; J: TRBJ2-1; CDR3: CASSGSSAYNEQFF
size: .; V: TRBV18; J: TRBJ2-5; CDR3: CASSQGTVVQETQYF
size: .; V: TRBV19; J: TRBJ1-1; CDR3: CASSLAERRNTEAFF
size: .; V: TRBV19; J: TRBJ1-5; CDR3: CASSRVDSNQPQHF
size: once; V: TRBV29-1; J: TRBJ1-1; CDR3: CSVARQGQAFF
size: once; V: TRBV5-1; J: TRBJ2-7; CDR3: CASSSGTGTYEQYF
size: .; V: TRBV6-5; J: TRBJ1-1; CDR3: CASSYSPDRDTEAFF
size: .; V: TRBV7-6; J: TRBJ2-7; CDR3: CASSLGSGGSSSYEQYF
size: few; V: TRBV7-9; J: TRBJ2-1; CDR3: CASSLGRGVADNEQFF
size: .; V: TRBV5-5; J: TRBJ1-4; CDR3: CASSFDEVEKLFF
size: .; V: TRBV4-1; J: TRBJ1-6; CDR3: CASSQDAGVSPLHF
size: .; V: TRBV6-5; J: TRBJ1-2; CDR3: CASSMSGIGYTF
size: few; V: TRBV7-8; J: TRBJ2-3; CDR3: CASSRDTVDTQYF
size: .; V: TRBV28; J: TRBJ2-7; CDR3: CAHGGTQTYEQYF
size: .; V: TRBV6-5; J: TRBJ1-6; CDR3: CASTSRYSPLHF
size: once; V: TRBV5-1; J: TRBJ1-1; CDR3: CASSGRGQNTEAFF
size: .; V: TRBV10-1; J: TRBJ1-6; CDR3: CASRSWAGILSSPLHF
size: .; V: TRBV5-1; J: TRBJ2-2; CDR3: CASSTGQGAFGELFF
size: .; V: TRBV11-2; J: TRBJ2-5; CDR3: CASSLAGQGSGETQYF
size: .; V: TRBV5-1; J: TRBJ1-1; CDR3: CASMSTGTHTEAFF
size: .; V: TRBV21-1; J: TRBJ2-3; CDR3: CASSKGTGKSMDTQYF
size: .; V: TRBV5-1; J: TRBJ2-5; CDR3: CASSLAKTQYF
size: .; V: TRBV18; J: TRBJ2-2; CDR3: CASSQRDRGDTGELFF
size: .; V: TRBV12-2; J: TRBJ1-2; CDR3: CASREGRGRYGYTF
size: .; V: TRBV11-2; J: TRBJ2-5; CDR3: CASRNVYLETQYF
size: once; V: TRBV19; J: TRBJ2-1; CDR3: CASSISAGGPDNEQFF
size: .; V: TRBV18; J: TRBJ1-2; CDR3: CASSNAGGADGYTF
size: .; V: TRBV2; J: TRBJ1-5; CDR3: CASHPGQGGQPQHF
size: .; V: TRBV5-5; J: TRBJ1-5; CDR3: CASSLGHFRGQPQHF
size: .; V: TRBV3-1/TRBV3-2; J: TRBJ1-3; CDR3: CASSPTSSGNTIYF
size: .; V: TRBV11-2; J: TRBJ2-5; CDR3: CASSLTGTGGWETQYF
size: .; V: TRBV4-1; J: TRBJ1-4; CDR3: CASSLRQGANEKLFF
size: .; V: TRBV6-5; J: TRBJ2-2; CDR3: CASGRSTGELFF
size: .; V: TRBV2; J: TRBJ1-1; CDR3: CATETRGNTEAFF
size: once; V: TRBV5-1; J: TRBJ1-2; CDR3: CASSGTGHYGYTF
size: .; V: TRBV2; J: TRBJ2-3; CDR3: CASSAVFTDTQYF